The following is a T cell receptor beta chain sequence with its context. This specimen belongs to a study of patients and donors after allogeneic stem cell transplantation. TCRdb re-called the RT-PCR reads with MiXCR, one entry per CDR3 protein. The sample lists 800,000 to 1,000,000 distinct CDR3 sequences, more than 15% seen once, with roughly 6% in the top ten. The germline V gene has CDR1 SGHRS and CDR2 YFSETQ. The CDR3 loop spans 15 amino acids. Trimming removed 1 base from V and 8 bases from J, with 16 bases in between. The genes are TRBV5-1 and TRBJ2-1; D is possibly TRBD1 or TRBD2 (7 bases each). Material: blood, either unsorted or a sorted T cell fraction (not recorded which). The sequence derives from a human donor who was either an allogeneic HSCT recipient or a stem cell or donor lymphocyte infusion donor (not recorded which). It is not recorded whose cells these are; they may come from a transplant donor. This CDR3 reads CASSLFSSGGDEQFF. The CDR3 region has the DNA TGCGCCAGCAGCTTGTTCAGTTCAGGGGGGGATGAGCAGTTCTTC. The complete variable domain, with remaining parts taken from reference TRBV5-1 and TRBJ2-1, reads KAGVTQTPRYLIKTRGQQVTLSCSPISGHRSVSWYQQTPGQGLQFLFEYFSETQRNKGNFPGRFSGRQFSNSRSEMNVSTLELGDSALYLCASSLFSSGGDEQFFGPGTRLTVL.